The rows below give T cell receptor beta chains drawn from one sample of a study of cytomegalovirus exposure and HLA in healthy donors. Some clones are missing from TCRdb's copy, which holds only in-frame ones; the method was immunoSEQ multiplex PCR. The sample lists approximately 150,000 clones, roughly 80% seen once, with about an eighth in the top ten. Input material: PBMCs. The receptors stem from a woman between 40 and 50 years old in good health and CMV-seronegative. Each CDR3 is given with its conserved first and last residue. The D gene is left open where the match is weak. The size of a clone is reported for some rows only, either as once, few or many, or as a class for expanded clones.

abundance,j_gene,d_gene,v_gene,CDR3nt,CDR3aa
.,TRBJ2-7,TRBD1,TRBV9,TGTGCCAGCAGCGTAGGAGACAGGGGTTACGAGCAGTACTTC,CASSVGDRGYEQYF
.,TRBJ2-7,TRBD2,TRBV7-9,TGTGCCAGCAGCTTGGGGGGGGACCCGAACTACGAGCAGTACTTC,CASSLGGDPNYEQYF
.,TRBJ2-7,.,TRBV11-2,TGTGCCAGCAGCTTAAGGTGGGACACTAATACCTACGAGCAGTACTTC,CASSLRWDTNTYEQYF
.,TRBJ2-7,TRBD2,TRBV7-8,TGTGCCAGCAGCTTTTCCGGCGGGGGTTCCTACGAGCAGTACTTC,CASSFSGGGSYEQYF
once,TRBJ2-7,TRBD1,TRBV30,TGTGCCTCCTTGACAGGGACCTACGAGCAGTACTTC,CASLTGTYEQYF
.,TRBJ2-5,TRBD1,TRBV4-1,TGCGCCAGCAGCCAAGGGCAGGGGGCGGAGACCCAGTACTTC,CASSQGQGAETQYF
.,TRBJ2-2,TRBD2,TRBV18,TGTGCCAGCTCAACCTCTAGCGGGCTAACCGGGGAGCTGTTTTTT,CASSTSSGLTGELFF
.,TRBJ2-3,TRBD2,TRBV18,TGTGCCAGCTCACCTTCTAGCGGGAGCTCAGATACGCAGTATTTT,CASSPSSGSSDTQYF
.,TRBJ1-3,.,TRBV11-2,TGTGCCAGCAGCCTATCACAGGGTTTCTTATCTGGAAACACCATATATTTT,CASSLSQGFLSGNTIYF
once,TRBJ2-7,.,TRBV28,TGTGCCACCACGTCGGGGGTCCCCTCCTACGAGCAGTACTTC,CATTSGVPSYEQYF
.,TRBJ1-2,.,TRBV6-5,TGTGCCAGCGGACAGTGGGGCTATGGCTACACCTTC,CASGQWGYGYTF
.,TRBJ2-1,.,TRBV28,TGTGCCAGCAGTTTGTTGAGGAGTTACAATGAGCAGTTCTTC,CASSLLRSYNEQFF
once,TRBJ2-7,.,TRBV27,TGTGCCAGCAGCCGCGCGGTACTAGCTTCCTACGAGCAGTACTTC,CASSRAVLASYEQYF
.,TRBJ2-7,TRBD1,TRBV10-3,TGTGCCATCAGTGGGGGACAGGGCAACGAGCAGTACTTC,CAISGGQGNEQYF
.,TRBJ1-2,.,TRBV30,TGTGCCTGGAGTGTACAGGGAATTAACTATGGCTACACCTTC,CAWSVQGINYGYTF
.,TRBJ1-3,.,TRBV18,TGTGCCAGCTCACCAAATGGAAGGGGCTCTGGAAACACCATATATTTT,CASSPNGRGSGNTIYF
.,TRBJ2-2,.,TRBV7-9,TGTGCCAGCAGCCTTAGCGGGAACACCGGGGAGCTGTTTTTT,CASSLSGNTGELFF
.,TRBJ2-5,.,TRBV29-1,TGCAGCGTTGAAGAACCACATGGCGAGACCCAGTACTTC,CSVEEPHGETQYF
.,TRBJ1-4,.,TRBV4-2,TGTGCCAGCAGCCAATACACGGGAACTAATGAAAAACTGTTTTTT,CASSQYTGTNEKLFF
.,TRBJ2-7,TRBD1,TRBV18,TGTGCCAGCTCACAGACAGGGGAGAGCTCCTACGAGCAGTACTTC,CASSQTGESSYEQYF
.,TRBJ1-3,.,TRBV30,TGTGCCTGGAGTGTGGGGGGGGGAAACACCATATATTTT,CAWSVGGGNTIYF
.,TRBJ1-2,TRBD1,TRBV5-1,TGCGCCAGCAGCTTGGGACAGGGGGCGAACGGCTACACCTTC,CASSLGQGANGYTF
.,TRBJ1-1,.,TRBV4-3,TGCGCCAGCAGCCAAGGCCCTATGAACACTGAAGCTTTCTTT,CASSQGPMNTEAFF
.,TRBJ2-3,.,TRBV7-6,TGTGCCAGCAGCTTCAGACTACAAGATACGCAGTATTTT,CASSFRLQDTQYF
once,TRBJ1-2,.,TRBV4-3,TGCGCCAGCAGCCAAGATCTAAGAGTCTATGGCTACACCTTC,CASSQDLRVYGYTF
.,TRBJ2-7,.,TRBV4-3,TGCGCCAGCAGCCAAGATAGGAACTATTTCTACGAGCAGTACTTC,CASSQDRNYFYEQYF
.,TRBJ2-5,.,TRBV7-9,TGTGCCAGCAGCTTAGGAGGTCAAGAGACCCAGTACTTC,CASSLGGQETQYF
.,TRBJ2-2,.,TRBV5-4,TGTGCCAGCAGCTTGGACAGGGTTGCGAACACCGGGGAGCTGTTTTTT,CASSLDRVANTGELFF
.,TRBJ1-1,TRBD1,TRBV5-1,TGCGCCAGCAGCCAGAGTGGGACAGGGGACAAGAGGGCTGAAGCTTTCTTT,CASSQSGTGDKRAEAFF
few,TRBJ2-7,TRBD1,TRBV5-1,TGCGCCAGCAGCTTCCCGGGGACAGGATCGGTCTACGAGCAGTACTTC,CASSFPGTGSVYEQYF
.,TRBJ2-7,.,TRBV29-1,TGCAGCGTTACAGGGAGCTCCTACGAGCAGTACTTC,CSVTGSSYEQYF
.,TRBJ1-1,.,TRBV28,TGTGCCAGCAGTTTATCCCCCAGGGGTGGCACTGAAGCTTTCTTT,CASSLSPRGGTEAFF
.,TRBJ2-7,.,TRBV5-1,TGCGCCAGCAGCTTGGCGTCAGGGACACCCTACGAGCAGTACTTC,CASSLASGTPYEQYF
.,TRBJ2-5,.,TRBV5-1,TGCGCCAGCAGCTTCCTGGGAGAAAAACAAGAGACCCAGTACTTC,CASSFLGEKQETQYF
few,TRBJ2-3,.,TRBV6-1,TGTGCCAGCAGGGCCAGTCAGGGAAGCGCAGATACGCAGTATTTT,CASRASQGSADTQYF
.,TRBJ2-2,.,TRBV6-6,TGTGCCAGCTTATTTTACTTAGGGGTGGACACCGGGGAGCTGTTTTTT,CASLFYLGVDTGELFF
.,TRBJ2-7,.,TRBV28,TGTGCCAGCAGTTTAGGGGCCTACTTGCAGTACTTC,CASSLGAYLQYF
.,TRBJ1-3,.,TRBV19,TGTGCCAGTAGTATAGATGCGCGGGGGAAGATCGGAAACACCATATATTTT,CASSIDARGKIGNTIYF
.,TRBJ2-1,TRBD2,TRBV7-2,TGTGCCAGCAGCCTTCTGTCAGCGGGATCTCAATACAATGAGCAGTTCTTC,CASSLLSAGSQYNEQFF
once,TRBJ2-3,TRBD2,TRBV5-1,TGCGCCAGCAGCTTGATGTGGCGGGGGTCGCCCTGGGATACGCAGTATTTT,CASSLMWRGSPWDTQYF
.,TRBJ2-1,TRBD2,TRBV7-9,TGTGCCAGCAGCTCGGGACTAGCGGGACTCAATGAGCAGTTCTTC,CASSSGLAGLNEQFF
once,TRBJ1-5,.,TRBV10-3,TGTGCCATCAGAGGGGAAAGGGGTCAGCCCCAGCATTTT,CAIRGERGQPQHF
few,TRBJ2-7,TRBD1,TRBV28,TGTGCCAGCAGTTCCCCCGGGACAGGGTTCGGCGAGCAGTACTTC,CASSSPGTGFGEQYF
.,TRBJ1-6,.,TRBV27,TGTGCCAGCACCATCTCCTATAATTCACCCCTCCACTTT,CASTISYNSPLHF